One sample yielded the 30 T cell receptor beta chains listed below, sequenced in a study of blood T cell repertoires in COVID-19. Produced via immunoSEQ multiplex PCR; TCRdb's table is partial and in-frame only. The table records approximately 67,000 clones, around 82% of them present only once. The material sequenced was peripheral blood. These receptor sequences come from a man aged 60 to 75 with acute or convalescent COVID-19.

This rearrangement joins TRBV5-5 to TRBJ2-5; 8 bases align to TRBD1. Germline lookup yields CDR1 SGHKS and CDR2 YYEKEE (reference sequence). There are 14 residues in the CDR3. V dropped 4 bases and J dropped 2; count of bases not matched to a gene: 4. DNA of the CDR3: TGTGCCAGCAGCCTAAACAGGGGGCAAGAGACCCAGTACTTC. It yields the protein CASSLNRGQETQYF.

CDR3 sequence (DNA): TGTGCCAGCTCACCATGGGACAGTCCCTCACCCCTCCACTTT. This translates into CASSPWDSPSPLHF. The chain joins TRBV18 to TRBJ1-6, with 7 bases fitting TRBD1. The CDR3 contains 14 residues. CDR1 is KGHSH, CDR2 LQKENI, per germline. Trimming cost V 2 bases and J 10 bases; bases outside gene matches: 5.

The V call is TRBV5-4, the J call TRBJ1-1; perhaps TRBD1 as D (5 bases). From germline, CDR1 is SGHNT and CDR2 YYREEE (reference sequence). This CDR3 has 13 amino acids. V was cut by 2 bases and J by 7 bases, with 12 bases left in between. This chain's CDR3 is CASSLGGTFEAFF. In DNA form, the CDR3 reads TGTGCCAGCAGCTTAGGTGGGACTTTTGAAGCTTTCTTT. The full variable domain, its missing parts supplied by reference TRBV5-4 and TRBJ1-1, is ETGVTQSPTHLIKTRGQQVTLRCSSQSGHNTVSWYQQALGQGPQFIFQYYREEENGRGNFPPRFSGLQFPNYSSELNVNALELDDSALYLCASSLGGTFEAFFGQGTRLTVV.

This chain connects TRBV3-1 (or the pseudogene TRBV3-2) to TRBJ1-5, with D uncertain. Germline CDR1 and CDR2: LGHDT and YNNKEL (reference sequence). CDR3 length equals 13 residues. Trimming took off 3 bases at V and 11 bases at J, with 14 bases between the two ends. CDR3 nucleotides: TGTGCCAGCAGCCAGGATCCGCTCAGGACCCAGCATTTT. It is translated as CASSQDPLRTQHF.

The rearrangement links TRBV5-1 to TRBJ1-6; no clear D gene. V was trimmed by 1 base and J by 5 bases, leaving 10 bases between them. Germline V gives CDR1 SGHRS, CDR2 YFSETQ. The CDR3 has 15 amino acids. CDR3 sequence: CASSLSGGNNSPLHF. The CDR3 nucleotides read TGCGCCAGCAGCTTGAGTGGAGGCAATAATTCACCCCTCCACTTT.

The chain recombines TRBV5-1 with TRBJ2-7; possibly TRBD1 for D (6 bases). Germline V CDR1 and CDR2: SGHRS, YFSETQ. V was cut by 4 bases and J by 3 bases, with 17 bases left in between. The CDR3 contains 15 residues. In DNA form, the CDR3 reads TGCGCCAGCAGCGGTTCTAAACAGGGAGACTACGAGCAGTACTTC. Amino acids: CASSGSKQGDYEQYF. Full variable domain (missing parts from reference TRBV5-1 and TRBJ2-7): KAGVTQTPRYLIKTRGQQVTLSCSPISGHRSVSWYQQTPGQGLQFLFEYFSETQRNKGNFPGRFSGRQFSNSRSEMNVSTLELGDSALYLCASSGSKQGDYEQYFGPGTRLTVT.

J is TRBJ1-6 and V is TRBV12-2. TRBV12-2 is an annotated pseudogene. The CDR3 is made up of 16 amino acids. The CDR3 region is CASRLARGRWDSPLHF. The DNA for the CDR3 is TGTGCAAGTCGCTTAGCGCGGGGGAGATGGGATTCACCCCTCCACTTT.

The chain employs TRBV10-1 and TRBJ2-5, with D unresolved. V lost 6 bases, J lost 1 base, and 9 bases lay in between. Germline V gene lookup returns CDR1 WNHNN and CDR2 SYGVQD (reference sequence). CDR3 length: 13 residues. CDR3 DNA: TGCGCCAGCAGCTGGGCAGGCCAAGAGACCCAGTACTTC. It is translated as CASSWAGQETQYF.

The chain employs TRBV5-6 and TRBJ2-7; 8 bases match TRBD2. This CDR3 is built from 15 residues. Trimming cost V 3 bases and J 4 bases; bases outside gene matches: 9. The germline V gene has CDR1 SGHDT and CDR2 YYEEEE. Here the CDR3 reads CASSSLGTSGYEQYV. The CDR3 nucleotides read TGTGCCAGCAGCTCCTTAGGTACTAGCGGTTACGAGCAGTACGTC.

The chain recombines TRBV24-1 with TRBJ2-3, with 9 bases matching TRBD2. The J segment lost 0 bases and the V segment lost 4 bases, leaving 4 bases of the junction unmatched. The CDR3 length is 16 residues. The germline V gene has CDR1 KGHDR and CDR2 SFDVKD. As DNA, the CDR3 is TGTGCCACCAGTGACGCTAGCGGGGACAGCACAGATACGCAGTATTTT. It yields the protein CATSDASGDSTDTQYF.

The V gene is TRBV9, the J gene TRBJ2-2; 10 nucleotides line up with TRBD1. This CDR3 has 16 residues. CDR1 is SGDLS and CDR2 is YYNGEE in the germline V gene. The junction had 10 bases not matched to a gene; V was cut back by 4 bases and J by 7 bases. CDR3 in amino acids: CASSLLTGGFGGELFF. The CDR3 bases are TGTGCCAGCAGCCTACTGACAGGGGGCTTCGGCGGGGAGCTGTTTTTT.

The chain has TRBV6-4 and TRBJ1-1; possible D gene TRBD1, 5 bases. From germline, CDR1 is MRHNA and CDR2 SNTAGT. This CDR3 has 13 residues. V shed 4 bases and J shed 1 base, with 7 bases lying between them. DNA for the CDR3: TGTGCCAGCAGTGTACAGGAGAACACTGAAGCTTTCTTT. As protein: CASSVQENTEAFF.

CDR3 nucleotides: TGCAGCGGAGACAGGGGGCTTGGGAACACTGAAGCTTTCTTT. Its translation is CSGDRGLGNTEAFF. The chain links TRBV29-1 to TRBJ1-1, with 10 bases aligning to TRBD1. After removal of 7 bases from V and 1 base from J, the junction contained 6 bases not matched to a gene. CDR3 length: 14 residues. Looked up from germline, CDR1 is SQVTM and CDR2 is ANQGSEA.

V usage is TRBV21-1 and J usage is TRBJ1-2; the table names TRBD1, a call not compared with the DNA. TRBV21-1 is a listed pseudogene. This CDR3 region has 16 residues. The CDR3 loop is CASSNVESGTGNGYTF. The CDR3 nucleotides are TGTGCCAGCAGCAACGTAGAGTCCGGGACAGGGAATGGCTACACCTTC.

This clone was detected once. The chain has TRBV12-3 or TRBV12-4 and TRBJ1-5, with no clear D. This CDR3 has 12 residues. Trimming shortened V by 6 bases and J by 6 bases, and 9 bases separated the two germline ends. The CDR3: CASRRAGQPQHF. In DNA, the CDR3 is TGTGCCAGCAGGCGCGCGGGTCAGCCCCAGCATTTT.

This sequence joins TRBV5-4 and TRBJ1-1; unclear D gene. Trimming took 0 bases from V and 1 from J, leaving 10 bases between them. The CDR3 sequence is 15 residues long. Germline values: CDR1 SGHNT, CDR2 YYREEE (reference sequence). The CDR3 DNA reads as TGTGCCAGCAGCTTGGCCCCCACACAGAACACTGAAGCTTTCTTT. Protein: CASSLAPTQNTEAFF.

The table lists this clone with a few counts. V is TRBV19 and J is TRBJ1-4, with D unclear. In germline, CDR1 is LNHDA, CDR2 SQIVND (reference sequence). The V end lost 4 bases, the J end lost 8 bases, and 17 bases lay between the germline ends. This CDR3 region has 15 residues. The CDR3: CASSSPEVKREKLFF. CDR3 coding DNA: TGTGCCAGTAGTAGTCCAGAGGTGAAGAGGGAAAAACTGTTTTTT.

The chain couples TRBV4-2 to TRBJ1-4, with D perhaps matching TRBD1 (6 bases). This CDR3 is 14 amino acids long. The V end lost 4 bases, the J end lost 5 bases, and 11 bases lay between the germline ends. The germline V gene encodes CDR1 LGHNA and CDR2 YNFKEQ. DNA of the CDR3: TGTGCCAGCAGCCTCTCAGGGGAGAATGAAAAACTGTTTTTT. Amino acids: CASSLSGENEKLFF.

This clone was detected only once. The chain employs TRBV27 and TRBJ1-6, with 9 bases that match TRBD1. CDR3 size: 14 residues. CDR1 is MNHEY, CDR2 SMNVEV, per germline (reference sequence). J gave up 9 bases and V 5 bases, and 5 bases lay outside the gene matches. The CDR3 reads CASSEDRGASPLHF. The CDR3 nucleotides are TGTGCCAGCAGTGAGGACAGGGGCGCTTCACCCCTCCACTTT.

This chain joins TRBV7-2 and TRBJ2-2, with D perhaps matching TRBD2 (6 bases). Trimming left V 3 bases short and J 6 bases short, with 17 bases between. The CDR3 is 16 amino acids. Germline values: CDR1 SGHTA, CDR2 FQGNSA. The CDR3 reads CASSLRRGGGAGELFF. In DNA, the CDR3 is TGTGCCAGCAGCTTGCGCCGGGGAGGAGGGGCCGGGGAGCTGTTTTTT.

This rearrangement joins TRBV4-3 to TRBJ2-3; TRBD2 matches 12 bases. There are 16 residues in the CDR3. Germline V gene lookup returns CDR1 LGHNA and CDR2 YSLEER. Trimming took 1 base from V and 7 from J; bases not matched to a gene: 6. CDR3 residues: CASSQVSSGGANTQYF. The CDR3 nucleotides read TGCGCCAGCAGCCAAGTCTCTAGCGGGGGGGCCAATACGCAGTATTTT.

The chain employs TRBV19 and TRBJ1-4, with TRBD1 matching over 9 bases. V lost 3 bases, J lost 6 bases, and 8 bases stayed unmatched. The CDR3 has 16 residues. Per the germline V gene, CDR1 is LNHDA and CDR2 is SQIVND (reference sequence). CDR3 in DNA: TGTGCCAGTAGTATTAGCGGGACAGGGCAATATGAAAAACTGTTTTTT. It translates to CASSISGTGQYEKLFF. Based on the CDR3 plus reference TRBV19 and TRBJ1-4, the full variable domain is DGGITQSPKYLFRKEGQNVTLSCEQNLNHDAMYWYRQDPGQGLRLIYYSQIVNDFQKGDIAEGYSVSREKKESFPLTVTSAQKNPTAFYLCASSISGTGQYEKLFFGSGTQLSVL.

The chain joins TRBV7-2 to TRBJ1-2; D ambiguous. This CDR3 spans 14 amino acids. The germline V and J ends were trimmed by 5 bases and 0 bases, with 10 bases remaining between them. The germline gives CDR1 SGHTA, CDR2 FQGNSA. The CDR3 spells CASSQTRTNYGYTF. Here the CDR3 DNA reads TGTGCCAGCAGCCAAACAAGAACTAACTATGGCTACACCTTC.

This chain uses TRBV10-1 with TRBJ1-4, with 9 nucleotides matching TRBD1. Germline assignment: CDR1 WNHNN and CDR2 SYGVQD (reference sequence). V was pared by 4 bases and J by 3 bases, with 0 bases of the junction left unmatched. This CDR3 contains 14 residues. CDR3 DNA: TGCGCCAGCAGTGGGACAGGGGCTAATGAAAAACTGTTTTTT. Amino acid sequence: CASSGTGANEKLFF.

The J gene is TRBJ1-2, the V gene TRBV7-2; D unclear. V lost 1 base, J lost 0 bases, and 6 bases lay in between. CDR1 SGHTA and CDR2 FQGNSA come from the germline V gene. The CDR3 totals 14 residues. The CDR3 sequence is CASSLGGSNYGYTF. The CDR3 nucleotides are TGTGCCAGCAGCTTAGGAGGTTCTAACTATGGCTACACCTTC.

The V call is TRBV19, the J call TRBJ1-1; perhaps TRBD1 as D (6 bases). In germline, CDR1 is LNHDA, CDR2 SQIVND (reference sequence). The CDR3 consists of 16 residues. Trimming cost V 3 bases and J 0 bases, with 14 bases left between them. The CDR3 protein is CASSIGQGRVNTEAFF. In nucleotides, the CDR3 is TGTGCCAGTAGTATTGGGCAGGGGCGTGTGAACACTGAAGCTTTCTTT.

V usage is TRBV6-6 and J usage is TRBJ2-1, with 11 bases lining up with TRBD1. This CDR3 region has 15 residues. The V segment lost 2 bases and the J segment 3 bases; nucleotides outside the gene matches: 0. Looked up from germline, CDR1 is MNHNY and CDR2 is SVGAGI (reference sequence). The CDR3 nucleotides are TGTGCCAGCAGTTACGGGACAGGGGGCTACAATGAGCAGTTCTTC. Its protein is CASSYGTGGYNEQFF.

The chain couples TRBV7-8 to TRBJ1-5; TRBD1 agrees at 9 bases. This CDR3 contains 14 residues. Germline loops: CDR1 SGHVS, CDR2 FQNEAQ. V gave up 1 base and J gave up 6 bases; unmatched junction bases: 1. The CDR3 sequence is CASSLDRGPQPQHF. In DNA, the CDR3 is TGTGCCAGCAGCTTAGACAGGGGGCCTCAGCCCCAGCATTTT.

The chain uses TRBV5-4 and TRBJ1-1; D is possibly TRBD1 (5 bases). Trimming cost V 1 base and J 1 base, with 11 bases left between them. This CDR3 is 15 amino acids long. Germline V gene lookup returns CDR1 SGHNT and CDR2 YYREEE (reference sequence). The CDR3 spells CASSLYGGRNTEAFF. The DNA of the CDR3 is TGTGCCAGCAGCTTGTACGGGGGTAGGAACACTGAAGCTTTCTTT. The full variable domain, in which reference TRBV5-4 and TRBJ1-1 provide the parts outside the CDR3, is ETGVTQSPTHLIKTRGQQVTLRCSSQSGHNTVSWYQQALGQGPQFIFQYYREEENGRGNFPPRFSGLQFPNYSSELNVNALELDDSALYLCASSLYGGRNTEAFFGQGTRLTVV.

This clone was seen only once. The rearrangement links TRBV3-1 (or the pseudogene TRBV3-2) to TRBJ2-4; 8 bases are a match to TRBD2. Trimming at V came to 2 bases and at J to 4 bases, leaving 1 base not matched to a gene. Per germline, CDR1 LGHDT and CDR2 YNNKEL (reference sequence). The CDR3 has 14 residues. CDR3 in amino acids: CASSQLAGKNIQYF. For the CDR3, the DNA is TGTGCCAGCAGCCAATTAGCGGGAAAAAACATTCAGTACTTC.